This T cell receptor beta chain was found in a study of blood T cells in healthy people across ages. Study-wide points: In long-lived donors, naive CD4+ cell counts and diversity exceeded those of aged donors.

Alongside a J-beta primer mix, a sample-barcoded 5' primer served in a second PCR lasting about 6 to 11 cycles. TCRdb analysed the 5' RACE reads with MiXCR anew, one entry per CDR3 protein. This sample carries about 670,000 distinct CDR3 sequences, approximately 52% of them seen once, and the ten largest clones take 13%. Germline CDR1 MGHRA, CDR2 YSYEKL. V gave up 10 bases and J gave up 6 bases; unmatched junction bases: 9. The CDR3 length is 13 residues. Comments on this clonotype: Its target is unknown.

V gene TRBV4-1 combines with J gene TRBJ1-1, with 9 positions matching TRBD1. The source material was blood. This TCR was sampled from a woman of 80 years or more in good health. The CDR3 loop reads CATSGTGLSEAFF. Written as DNA, the CDR3 is TGCGCCACCTCCGGGACAGGGCTTTCTGAAGCTTTCTTT.